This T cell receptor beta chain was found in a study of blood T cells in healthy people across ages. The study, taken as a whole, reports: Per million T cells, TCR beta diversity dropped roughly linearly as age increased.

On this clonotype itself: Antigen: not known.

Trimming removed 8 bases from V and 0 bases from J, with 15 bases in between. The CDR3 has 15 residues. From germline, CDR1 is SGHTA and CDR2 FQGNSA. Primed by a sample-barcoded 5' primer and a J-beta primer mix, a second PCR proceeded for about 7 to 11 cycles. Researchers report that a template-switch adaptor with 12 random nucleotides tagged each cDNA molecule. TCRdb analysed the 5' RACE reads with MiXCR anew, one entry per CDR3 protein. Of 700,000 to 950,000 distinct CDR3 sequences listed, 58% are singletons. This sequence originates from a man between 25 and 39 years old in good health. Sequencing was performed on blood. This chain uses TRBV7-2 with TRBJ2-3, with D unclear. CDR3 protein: CASGGRMTSTDTQYF. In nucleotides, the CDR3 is TGTGCCAGCGGCGGCCGTATGACTAGCACAGATACGCAGTATTTT.